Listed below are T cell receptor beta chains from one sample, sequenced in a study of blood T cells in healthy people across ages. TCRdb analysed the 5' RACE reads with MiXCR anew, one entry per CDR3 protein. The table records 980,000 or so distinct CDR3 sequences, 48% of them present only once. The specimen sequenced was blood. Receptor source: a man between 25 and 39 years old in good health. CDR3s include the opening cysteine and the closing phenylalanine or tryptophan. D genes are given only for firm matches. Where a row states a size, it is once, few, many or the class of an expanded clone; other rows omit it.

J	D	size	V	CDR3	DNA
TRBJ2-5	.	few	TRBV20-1	CSARADRQETQYF	TGCAGTGCTAGAGCCGACAGGCAAGAGACCCAGTACTTC
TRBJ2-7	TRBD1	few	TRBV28	CASTSGDRGAYEQYF	TGTGCTAGCACCTCGGGGGACAGGGGAGCGTACGAGCAGTACTTC
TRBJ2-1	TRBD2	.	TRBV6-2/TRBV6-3	CASSSTSSSYNEQFF	TGTGCCAGCAGTTCGACTAGCAGCTCCTACAATGAGCAGTTCTTC
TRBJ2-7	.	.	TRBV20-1	CSAIPTRLEGEQYF	TGCAGTGCTATACCTACTCGATTGGAAGGCGAGCAGTACTTC
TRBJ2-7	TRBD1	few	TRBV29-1	CSATSRTGSSYNEQYF	TGCAGCGCCACCAGTAGGACAGGGAGCTCCTACAATGAGCAGTACTTC
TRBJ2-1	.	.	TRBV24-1	CATSDARAAPYNEQFF	TGTGCCACCAGTGATGCAAGGGCCGCACCTTACAATGAGCAGTTCTTC
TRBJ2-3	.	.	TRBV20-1	CSAPQGRWEDTQYF	TGCAGTGCGCCACAGGGAAGGTGGGAAGATACGCAGTATTTT
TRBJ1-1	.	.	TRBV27	CASSFNANTEAFF	TGTGCCAGCAGTTTTAATGCAAACACTGAAGCTTTCTTT
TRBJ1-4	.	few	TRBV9	CASSARPVATNEKLFF	TGTGCCAGCAGCGCGAGGCCGGTTGCAACTAATGAAAAACTGTTTTTT
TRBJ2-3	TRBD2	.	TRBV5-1	CASTLGLAGPDTQYF	TGCGCCAGCACCCTAGGACTAGCGGGGCCAGATACGCAGTATTTT
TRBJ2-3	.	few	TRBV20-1	CSAVLTKADTQYF	TGCAGTGCGGTACTGACCAAGGCAGATACGCAGTATTTT
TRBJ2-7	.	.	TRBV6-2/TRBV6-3	CASSYSFSPASLYEQYF	TGTGCCAGCAGTTACTCGTTCTCTCCCGCCTCGCTCTACGAGCAGTACTTC
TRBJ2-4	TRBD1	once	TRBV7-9	CASSPTGGIQYF	TGTGCCAGCAGCCCGACAGGGGGCATTCAGTACTTC
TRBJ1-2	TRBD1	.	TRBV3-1	CASRQGASYTF	TGTGCCAGCAGGCAGGGGGCTAGCTACACCTTC
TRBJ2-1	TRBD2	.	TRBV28	CASSPGTSGGPRSYNEQFF	TGTGCCAGCAGTCCAGGGACTAGCGGGGGGCCCCGCTCCTACAATGAGCAGTTCTTC
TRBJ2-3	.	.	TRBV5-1	CASSLNDLTDTQYF	TGCGCCAGCAGCTTGAACGACTTGACAGATACGCAGTATTTT
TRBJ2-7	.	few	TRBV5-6	CASSPPDLLNYEQYF	TGTGCCAGCAGCCCACCGGACTTGCTGAACTACGAGCAGTACTTC
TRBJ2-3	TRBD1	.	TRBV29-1	CSVKTNRGPDTQYF	TGCAGCGTCAAGACTAACAGGGGACCAGATACGCAGTATTTT
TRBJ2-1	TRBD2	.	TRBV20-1	CSAVAGGPRGSLHNEQFF	TGCAGTGCGGTAGCGGGGGGACCTAGAGGAAGCCTCCACAATGAGCAGTTCTTC
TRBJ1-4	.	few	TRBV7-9	CASREATNEKLFF	TGTGCCAGCAGGGAGGCAACTAATGAAAAACTGTTTTTT
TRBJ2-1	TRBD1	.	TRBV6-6	CASRRDRGLYEQFF	TGTGCCAGCAGGAGGGACAGGGGCCTCTATGAGCAGTTCTTC
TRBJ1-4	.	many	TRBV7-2	CASSLAADATNEKLFF	TGTGCCAGCAGCTTAGCAGCGGATGCAACTAATGAAAAACTGTTTTTT
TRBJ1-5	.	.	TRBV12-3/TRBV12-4	CASSLSGTLHQPQHF	TGTGCCAGCAGTCTCTCCGGGACACTTCATCAGCCCCAGCATTTT
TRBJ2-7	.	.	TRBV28	CASSSTGRGYSEQYF	TGTGCCAGCAGTTCCACAGGGAGGGGATATAGCGAGCAGTACTTC
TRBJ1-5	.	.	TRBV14	CASSQEGNNQPQHF	TGTGCCAGCAGCCAAGAAGGGAACAATCAGCCCCAGCATTTT